This TCR beta chain was recovered during a study of cytomegalovirus exposure and HLA in healthy donors. Study-wide results and limits: Some V segments, including TRBV6-2 and TRBV6-3, were excluded as indistinguishable.

Deletions cut 4 bases from V and 1 base from J, with 12 bases between. CDR1 and CDR2 from the germline V gene are SQVTM and ANQGSEA. This CDR3 has 14 amino acids. In the case of this clone: The antigen is undetermined.

The PCR was carried out with 60 Vbeta primers and 13 Jbeta primers. Sequencing was performed with immunoSEQ multiplex PCR; in TCRdb, only in-frame clones are kept and a portion is missing. The data contain over 100,000 clones, roughly 80% of them singletons. The sequencing sample was made of PBMCs. The V gene is TRBV29-1, the J gene TRBJ2-3; a possible D gene is TRBD2 (7 bases). This receptor was taken from a man aged 40-55 years in good health and CMV-seronegative. The CDR3 spells CSVGAGAGTDTQYF. CDR3 sequence (DNA): TGCAGCGTTGGGGCGGGGGCGGGCACAGATACGCAGTATTTT.